Included here is one T cell receptor beta chain sequence, with context. Trimming left V 0 bases short and J 6 bases short, with 11 bases between. The CDR3 runs 15 residues. Germline V gene data show CDR1 as LGHNA and CDR2 as YNFKEQ. The data are from a study of chronic HIV infection and antiretroviral therapy. Via MiXCR, TCRdb re-called the 5' RACE reads, giving one row per CDR3 protein. The sample has 40,000 to 50,000 distinct CDR3 sequences; over 15% are singletons. The sequenced material came from peripheral blood. The chain couples TRBV4-2 to TRBJ2-2; perhaps TRBD1 as D (6 bases). The clonotype was recovered from an adult who had HIV and had not received antiretroviral therapy, or was an uninfected healthy control (not recorded which). Here the CDR3 reads CASSQEPGDPGELFF. CDR3 in DNA: TGTGCCAGCAGCCAAGAGCCAGGGGATCCCGGGGAGCTGTTTTTT.